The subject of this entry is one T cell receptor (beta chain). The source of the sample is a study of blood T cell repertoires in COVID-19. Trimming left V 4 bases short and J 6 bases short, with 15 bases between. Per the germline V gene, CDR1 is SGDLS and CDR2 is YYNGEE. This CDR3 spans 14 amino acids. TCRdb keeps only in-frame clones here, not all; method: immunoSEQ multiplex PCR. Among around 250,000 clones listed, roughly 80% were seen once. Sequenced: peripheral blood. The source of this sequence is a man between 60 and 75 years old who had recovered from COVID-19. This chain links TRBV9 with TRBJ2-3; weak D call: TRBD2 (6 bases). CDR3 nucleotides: TGTGCCAGCAGCCCTAGACTAGTGATGGATACGCAGTATTTT. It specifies CASSPRLVMDTQYF.